This T cell receptor beta chain originates from a study of Graves' ophthalmopathy and Graves' hyperthyroidism. Amplification from RNA transcripts yielded the TCR beta CDR3 regions. The library came from an HTBI-primed first-round RT-PCR and a second-round multiplex PCR. TCRdb re-called the multiplex PCR reads through MiXCR, storing one row per CDR3 protein. The sample has tens of thousands of distinct CDR3 sequences, under 65% seen once. The CDR3 runs 11 residues. Between the trimmed V and J ends, which lost 6 bases and 15 bases, there was a span of 15 bases. Germline values: CDR1 SQVTM, CDR2 ANQGSEA. General observations from the study: Ophthalmopathy progression was predicted with roughly 68% sensitivity and approximately 79% specificity. Blood repertoires reportedly contained most expanded thyroid clonotypes above 0.001 frequency.

With respect to this clonotype: Its antigen is not known.

Donors with ophthalmopathy: moderate-to-severe activity, CAS ≥3, NOSPECS ≥4, duration under 3 months. Clinical symptoms and serum thyroxine were used for diagnosis; TRAb, thyroid ultrasound and orbital computed tomography were also relied on. Sequencing was performed on peripheral blood. The receptor comes from an adult man with Graves' ophthalmopathy. The chain links TRBV29-1 to TRBJ1-6; no clear D. CDR3 DNA sequence: TGCAGCGTCCTGCTCCGAGGGTACCTCCACTTT. Its protein is CSVLLRGYLHF. The entire variable domain, with the rest obtained from reference TRBV29-1 and TRBJ1-6, is as follows: SAVISQKPSRDICQRGTSLTIQCQVDSQVTMMFWYRQQPGQSLTLIATANQGSEATYESGFVIDKFPISRPNLTFSTLTVSNMSPEDSSIYLCSVLLRGYLHFGNGTRLTVT.